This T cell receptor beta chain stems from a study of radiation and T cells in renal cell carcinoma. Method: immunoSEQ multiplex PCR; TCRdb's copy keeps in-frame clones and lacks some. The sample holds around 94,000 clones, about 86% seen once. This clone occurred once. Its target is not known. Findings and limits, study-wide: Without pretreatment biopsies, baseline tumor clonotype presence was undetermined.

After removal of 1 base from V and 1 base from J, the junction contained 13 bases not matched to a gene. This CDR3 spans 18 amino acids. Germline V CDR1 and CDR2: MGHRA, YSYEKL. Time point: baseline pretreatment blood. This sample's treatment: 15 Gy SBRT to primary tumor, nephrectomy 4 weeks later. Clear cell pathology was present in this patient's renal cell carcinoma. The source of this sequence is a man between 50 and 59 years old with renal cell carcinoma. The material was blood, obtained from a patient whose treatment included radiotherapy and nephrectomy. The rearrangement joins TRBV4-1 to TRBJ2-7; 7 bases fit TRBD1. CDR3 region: CASSQGILRRDRSYEQYF. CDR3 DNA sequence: TGCGCCAGCAGCCAAGGTATATTACGCCGGGACAGATCCTACGAGCAGTACTTC.